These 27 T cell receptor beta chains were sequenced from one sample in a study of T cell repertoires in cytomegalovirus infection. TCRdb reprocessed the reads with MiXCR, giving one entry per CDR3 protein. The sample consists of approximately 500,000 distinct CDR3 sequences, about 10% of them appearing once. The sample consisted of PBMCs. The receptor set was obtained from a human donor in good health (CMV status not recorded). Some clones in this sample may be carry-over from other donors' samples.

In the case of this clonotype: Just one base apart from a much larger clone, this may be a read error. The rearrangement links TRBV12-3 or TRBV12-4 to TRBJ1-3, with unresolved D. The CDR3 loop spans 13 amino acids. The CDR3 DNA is TGTGTCAGCAGTTTATGGGGTGGAAACACCATATATTTT. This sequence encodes CVSSLWGGNTIYF.

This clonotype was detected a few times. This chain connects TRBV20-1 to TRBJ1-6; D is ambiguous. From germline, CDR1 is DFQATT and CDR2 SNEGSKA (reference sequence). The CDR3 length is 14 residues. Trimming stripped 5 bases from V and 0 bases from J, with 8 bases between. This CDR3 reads CSAFQSSYNSPLHF. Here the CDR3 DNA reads TGCAGTGCTTTCCAGAGCTCCTATAATTCACCCCTCCACTTT.

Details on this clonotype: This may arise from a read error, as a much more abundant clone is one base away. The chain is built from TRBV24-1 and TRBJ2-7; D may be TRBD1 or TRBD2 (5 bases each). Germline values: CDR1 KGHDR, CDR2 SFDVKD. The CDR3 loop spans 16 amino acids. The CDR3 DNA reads TGTGCCACCAGTGACTATGACCCAGGGAGCTCCTACGAGCTGTACTTC. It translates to CATSDYDPGSSYELYF.

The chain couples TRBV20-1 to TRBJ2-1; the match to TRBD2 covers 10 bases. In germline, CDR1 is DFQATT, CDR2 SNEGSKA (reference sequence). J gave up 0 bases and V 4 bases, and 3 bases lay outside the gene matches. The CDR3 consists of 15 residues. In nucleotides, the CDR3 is TGCAGTGCTACAAGCGGGAGGGACTCCTACAATGAGCAGTTCTTC. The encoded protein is CSATSGRDSYNEQFF.

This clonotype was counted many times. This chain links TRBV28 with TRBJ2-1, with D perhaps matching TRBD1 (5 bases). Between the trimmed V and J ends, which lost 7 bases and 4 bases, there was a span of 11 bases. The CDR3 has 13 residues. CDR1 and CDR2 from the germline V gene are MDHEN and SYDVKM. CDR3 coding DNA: TGTGCCAGCACCCCAAGGGGTTACAATGAGCAGTTCTTC. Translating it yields CASTPRGYNEQFF.

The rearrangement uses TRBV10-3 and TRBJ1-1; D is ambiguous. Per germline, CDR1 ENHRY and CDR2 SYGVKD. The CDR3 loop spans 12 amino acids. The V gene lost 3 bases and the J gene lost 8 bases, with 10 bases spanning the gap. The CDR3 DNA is TGTGCCATCAGTGATTTCGGGCCCGAAGCTTTCTTT. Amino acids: CAISDFGPEAFF.

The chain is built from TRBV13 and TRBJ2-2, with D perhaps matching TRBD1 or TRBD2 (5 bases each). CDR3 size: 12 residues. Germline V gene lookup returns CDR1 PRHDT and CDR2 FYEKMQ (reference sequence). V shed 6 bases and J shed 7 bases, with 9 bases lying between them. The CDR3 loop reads CASRWGSGELFF. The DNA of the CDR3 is TGTGCCAGCAGATGGGGGAGCGGGGAGCTGTTTTTT.

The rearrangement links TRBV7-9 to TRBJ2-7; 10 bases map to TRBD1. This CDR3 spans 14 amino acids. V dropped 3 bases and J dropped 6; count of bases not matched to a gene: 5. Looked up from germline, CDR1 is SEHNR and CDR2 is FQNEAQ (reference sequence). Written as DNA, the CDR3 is TGTGCCAGCAGCTTGGGGACAGGGGTCGCCGAGCAGTACTTC. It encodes CASSLGTGVAEQYF.

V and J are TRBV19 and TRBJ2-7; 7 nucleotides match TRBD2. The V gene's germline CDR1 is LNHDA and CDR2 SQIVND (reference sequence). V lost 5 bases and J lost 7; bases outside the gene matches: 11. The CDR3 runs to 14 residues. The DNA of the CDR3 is TGTGCCAGTAGTCAAGGACTAACGGGGGGAGAGCAGTACTTC. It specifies CASSQGLTGGEQYF.

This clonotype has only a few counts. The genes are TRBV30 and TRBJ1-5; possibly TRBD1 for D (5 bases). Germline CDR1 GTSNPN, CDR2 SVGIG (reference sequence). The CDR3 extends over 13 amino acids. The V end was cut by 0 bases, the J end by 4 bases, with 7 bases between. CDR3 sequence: CAWSVAGNQPQHF. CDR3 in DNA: TGTGCCTGGAGTGTAGCAGGGAATCAGCCCCAGCATTTT.

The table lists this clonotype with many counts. The CDR3 sequence is CASSLDLLAGFGETQYF. DNA of the CDR3: TGTGCCAGCAGCTTAGATCTACTAGCGGGATTTGGTGAGACCCAGTACTTC. The gene calls are TRBV7-9 and TRBJ2-5; 10 bases are shared with TRBD2. Germline trimming cut 1 base from V and 5 bases from J; bases unmatched to any gene: 10. CDR1 and CDR2 (germline): SEHNR, FQNEAQ (reference sequence). The CDR3 totals 17 residues. Looking up the rest from reference TRBV7-9 and TRBJ2-5 gives the full variable domain: DTGVSQNPRHKITKRGQNVTFRCDPISEHNRLYWYRQTLGQGPEFLTYFQNEAQLEKSRLLSDRFSAERPKGSFSTLEIQRTEQGDSAMYLCASSLDLLAGFGETQYFGPGTRLLVL.

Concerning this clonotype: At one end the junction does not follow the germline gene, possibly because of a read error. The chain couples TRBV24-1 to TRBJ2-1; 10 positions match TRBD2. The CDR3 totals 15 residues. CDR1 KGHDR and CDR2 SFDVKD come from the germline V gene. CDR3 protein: CASSGGLADYNEQFF. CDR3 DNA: TGTGCCTCCAGTGGAGGACTAGCGGACTACAATGAGCAGTTCTTC.

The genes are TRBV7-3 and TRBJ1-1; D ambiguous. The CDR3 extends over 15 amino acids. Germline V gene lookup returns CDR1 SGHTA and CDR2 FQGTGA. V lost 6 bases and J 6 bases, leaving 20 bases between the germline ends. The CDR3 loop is CASRLDPASVAEAFF. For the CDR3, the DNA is TGTGCCAGCAGACTAGACCCCGCATCGGTTGCTGAAGCTTTCTTT.

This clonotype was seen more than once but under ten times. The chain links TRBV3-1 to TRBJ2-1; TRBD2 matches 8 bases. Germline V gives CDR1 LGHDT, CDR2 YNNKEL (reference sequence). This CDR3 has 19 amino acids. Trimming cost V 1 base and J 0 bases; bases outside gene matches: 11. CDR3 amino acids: CASSQVPAGALSSYNEQFF. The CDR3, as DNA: TGTGCCAGCAGCCAAGTTCCAGCGGGGGCCCTTAGCTCCTACAATGAGCAGTTCTTC.

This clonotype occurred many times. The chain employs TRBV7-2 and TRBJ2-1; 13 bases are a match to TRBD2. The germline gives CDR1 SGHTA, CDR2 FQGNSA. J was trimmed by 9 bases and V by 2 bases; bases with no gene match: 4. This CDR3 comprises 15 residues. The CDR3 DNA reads TGTGCCAGCAGCTTAACTAGCGGGGGGGCCAGTGAGCAGTTCTTC. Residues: CASSLTSGGASEQFF.

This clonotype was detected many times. The CDR3 sequence is CASSEWLADTYEQYF. In nucleotides, the CDR3 is TGTGCCAGCAGTGAATGGCTAGCGGACACCTACGAGCAGTACTTC. The chain uses TRBV6-1 and TRBJ2-7; 7 bases map to TRBD2. Germline trimming cut 2 bases from V and 2 bases from J; bases unmatched to any gene: 6. The germline CDR1 and CDR2 sequences are MNHNS and SASEGT. CDR3 length: 15 amino acids.

The CDR3 nucleotides read TGTGCCACCAGTGAAGTAAGAGCGGGGAGCACAGATACGCAGTATTTT. Translated: CATSEVRAGSTDTQYF. The chain joins TRBV24-1 to TRBJ2-3, with TRBD2 matching 7 bases. Germline CDR1 is KGHDR and CDR2 is SFDVKD. The J segment lost 0 bases and the V segment lost 4 bases, leaving 6 bases of the junction unmatched. The CDR3 loop spans 16 amino acids.

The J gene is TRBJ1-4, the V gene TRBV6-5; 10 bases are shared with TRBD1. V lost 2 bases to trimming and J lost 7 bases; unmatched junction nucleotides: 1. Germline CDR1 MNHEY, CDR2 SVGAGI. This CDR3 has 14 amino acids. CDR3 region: CASSYRTGGEKLFF. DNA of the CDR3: TGTGCCAGCAGTTACCGGACAGGGGGTGAAAAACTGTTTTTT.

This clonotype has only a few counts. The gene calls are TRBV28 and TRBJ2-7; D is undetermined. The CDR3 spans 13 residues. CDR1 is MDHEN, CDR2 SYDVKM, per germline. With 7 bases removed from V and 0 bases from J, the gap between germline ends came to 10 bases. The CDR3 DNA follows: TGTGCCAGCACTAGGATCAGCTCCTACGAGCAGTACTTC. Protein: CASTRISSYEQYF.

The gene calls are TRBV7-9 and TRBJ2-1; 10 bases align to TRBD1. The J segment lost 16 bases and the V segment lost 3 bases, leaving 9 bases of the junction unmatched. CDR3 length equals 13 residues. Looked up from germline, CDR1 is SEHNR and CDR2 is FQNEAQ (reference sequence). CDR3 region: CASSFGGQGPAFF. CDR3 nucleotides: TGTGCCAGCAGCTTTGGGGGACAGGGGCCGGCCTTCTTC.

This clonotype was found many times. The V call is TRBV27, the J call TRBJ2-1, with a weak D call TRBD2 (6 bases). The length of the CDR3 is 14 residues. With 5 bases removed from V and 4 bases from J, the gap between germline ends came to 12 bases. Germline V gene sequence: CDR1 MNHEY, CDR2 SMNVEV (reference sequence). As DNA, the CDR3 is TGTGCCAGCAGTAGAGGTAGCGGATACAATGAGCAGTTCTTC. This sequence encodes CASSRGSGYNEQFF.

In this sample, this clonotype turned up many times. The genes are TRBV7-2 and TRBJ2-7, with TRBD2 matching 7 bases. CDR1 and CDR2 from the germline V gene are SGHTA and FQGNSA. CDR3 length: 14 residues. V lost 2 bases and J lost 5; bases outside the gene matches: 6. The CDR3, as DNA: TGTGCCAGCAGCTTATTTGTGGGGGGGGACGAGCAGTACTTC. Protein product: CASSLFVGGDEQYF.

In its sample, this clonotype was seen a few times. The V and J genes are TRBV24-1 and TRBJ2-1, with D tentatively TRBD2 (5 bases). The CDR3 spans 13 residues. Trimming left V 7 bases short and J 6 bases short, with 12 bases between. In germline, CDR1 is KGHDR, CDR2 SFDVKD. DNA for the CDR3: TGTGCCACCAGGGTCCCGGGGAGCAATGAGCAGTTCTTC. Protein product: CATRVPGSNEQFF.

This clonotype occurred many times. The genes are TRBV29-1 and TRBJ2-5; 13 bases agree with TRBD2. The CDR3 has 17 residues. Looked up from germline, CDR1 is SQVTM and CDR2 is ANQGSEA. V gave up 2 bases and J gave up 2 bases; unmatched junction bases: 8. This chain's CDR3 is CSVESTSGRARQETQYF. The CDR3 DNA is TGCAGCGTTGAAAGTACTAGCGGGAGGGCACGACAAGAGACCCAGTACTTC.

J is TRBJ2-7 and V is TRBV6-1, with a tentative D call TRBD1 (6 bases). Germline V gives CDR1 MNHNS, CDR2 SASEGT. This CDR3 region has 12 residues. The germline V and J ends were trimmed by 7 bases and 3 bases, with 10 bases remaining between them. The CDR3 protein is CASKDSLYEQYF. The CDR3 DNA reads TGTGCCAGCAAGGACAGTCTCTACGAGCAGTACTTC.

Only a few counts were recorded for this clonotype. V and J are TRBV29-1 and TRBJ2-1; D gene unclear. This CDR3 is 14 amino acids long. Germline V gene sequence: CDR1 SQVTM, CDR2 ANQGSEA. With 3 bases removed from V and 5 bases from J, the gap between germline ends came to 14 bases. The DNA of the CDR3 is TGCAGCGTTGATAAGCTTAGAAGAAACAATGAGCAGTTCTTC. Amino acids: CSVDKLRRNNEQFF.

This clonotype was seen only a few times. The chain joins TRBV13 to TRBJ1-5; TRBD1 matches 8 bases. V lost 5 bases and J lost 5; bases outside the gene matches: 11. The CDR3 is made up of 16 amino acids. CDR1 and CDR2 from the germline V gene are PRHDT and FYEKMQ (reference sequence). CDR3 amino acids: CASSKTGGGGDQPQHF. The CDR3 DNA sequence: TGTGCCAGCAGCAAAACAGGGGGAGGGGGAGATCAGCCCCAGCATTTT.